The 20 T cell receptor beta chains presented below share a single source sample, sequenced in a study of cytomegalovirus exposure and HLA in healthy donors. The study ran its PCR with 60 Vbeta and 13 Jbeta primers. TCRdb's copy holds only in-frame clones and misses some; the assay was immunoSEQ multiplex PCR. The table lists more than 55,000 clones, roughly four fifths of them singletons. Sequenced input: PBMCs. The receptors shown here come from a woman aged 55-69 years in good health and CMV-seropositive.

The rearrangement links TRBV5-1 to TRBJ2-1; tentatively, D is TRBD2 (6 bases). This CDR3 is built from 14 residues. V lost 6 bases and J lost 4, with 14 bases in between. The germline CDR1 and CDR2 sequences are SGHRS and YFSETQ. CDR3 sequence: CASIGGSPYNEQFF. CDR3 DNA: TGCGCCAGCATCGGAGGGAGTCCTTACAATGAGCAGTTCTTC.

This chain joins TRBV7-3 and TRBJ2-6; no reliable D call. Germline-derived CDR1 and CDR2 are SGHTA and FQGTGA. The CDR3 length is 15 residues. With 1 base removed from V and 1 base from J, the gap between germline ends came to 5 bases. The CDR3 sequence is CASSLMRSGANVLTF. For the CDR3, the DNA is TGTGCCAGCAGCTTAATGAGGTCTGGGGCCAACGTCCTGACTTTC.

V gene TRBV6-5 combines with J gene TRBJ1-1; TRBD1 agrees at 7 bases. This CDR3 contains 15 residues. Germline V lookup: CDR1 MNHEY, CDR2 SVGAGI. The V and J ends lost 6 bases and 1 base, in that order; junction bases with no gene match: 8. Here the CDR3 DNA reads TGTGCCAGCAGACGGCCCGGGACAGCGAACACTGAAGCTTTCTTT. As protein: CASRRPGTANTEAFF.

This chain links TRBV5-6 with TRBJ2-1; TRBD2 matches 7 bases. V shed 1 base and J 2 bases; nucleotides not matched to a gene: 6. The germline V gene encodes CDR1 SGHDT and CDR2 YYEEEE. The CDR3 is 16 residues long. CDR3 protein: CASSLLTGGPYNEQFF. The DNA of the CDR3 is TGTGCCAGCAGCTTGCTGACGGGGGGACCCTACAATGAGCAGTTCTTC.

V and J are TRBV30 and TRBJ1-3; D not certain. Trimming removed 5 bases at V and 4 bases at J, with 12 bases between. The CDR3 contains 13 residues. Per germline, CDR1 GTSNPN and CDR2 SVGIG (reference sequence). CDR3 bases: TGTGCCTGGGATCCGGGGATCGGAAACACCATATATTTT. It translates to CAWDPGIGNTIYF.

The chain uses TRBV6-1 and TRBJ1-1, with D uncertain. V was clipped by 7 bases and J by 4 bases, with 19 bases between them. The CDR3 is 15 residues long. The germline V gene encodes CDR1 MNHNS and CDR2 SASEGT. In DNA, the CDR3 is TGTGCCAGCACCGACCTCTGGCAGGTGAGCACTGAAGCTTTCTTT. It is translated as CASTDLWQVSTEAFF.

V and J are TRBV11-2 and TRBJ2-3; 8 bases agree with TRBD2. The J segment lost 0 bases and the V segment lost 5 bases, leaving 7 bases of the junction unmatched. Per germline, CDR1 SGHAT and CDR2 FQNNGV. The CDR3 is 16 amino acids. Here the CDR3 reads CASSPRTSSSTDTQYF. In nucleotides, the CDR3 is TGTGCCAGCAGCCCGCGGACTAGCAGTAGCACAGATACGCAGTATTTT.

This CDR3 reads CASSVASRTGELFF. The CDR3 coding sequence is TGTGCCAGCAGCGTAGCTTCCCGGACCGGGGAGCTGTTTTTT. The chain recombines TRBV9 with TRBJ2-2; D call uncertain. V was pared by 0 bases and J by 5 bases, with 8 bases between. The CDR3 runs 14 residues. Germline assignment: CDR1 SGDLS and CDR2 YYNGEE.

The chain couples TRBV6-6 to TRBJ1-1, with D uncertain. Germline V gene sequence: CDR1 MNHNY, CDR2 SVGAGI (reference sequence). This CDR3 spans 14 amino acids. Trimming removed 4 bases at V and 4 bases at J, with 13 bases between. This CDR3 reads CASSSYSSGTEAFF. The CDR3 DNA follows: TGTGCCAGCAGTTCTTACAGCTCTGGCACTGAAGCTTTCTTT.

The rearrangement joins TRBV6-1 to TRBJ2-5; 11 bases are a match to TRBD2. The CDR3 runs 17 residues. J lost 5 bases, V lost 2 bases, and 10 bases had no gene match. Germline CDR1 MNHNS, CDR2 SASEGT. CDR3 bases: TGTGCCAGCAGTGAAAATAGCGGGGGGGGCAAGTGGGAGACCCAGTACTTC. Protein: CASSENSGGGKWETQYF.

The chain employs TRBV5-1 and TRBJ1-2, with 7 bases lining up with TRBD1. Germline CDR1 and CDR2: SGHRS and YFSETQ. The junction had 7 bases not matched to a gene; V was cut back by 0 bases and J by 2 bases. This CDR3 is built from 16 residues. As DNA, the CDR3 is TGCGCCAGCAGCTTGGATTTAGGGACAGACAACTATGGCTACACCTTC. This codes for CASSLDLGTDNYGYTF.

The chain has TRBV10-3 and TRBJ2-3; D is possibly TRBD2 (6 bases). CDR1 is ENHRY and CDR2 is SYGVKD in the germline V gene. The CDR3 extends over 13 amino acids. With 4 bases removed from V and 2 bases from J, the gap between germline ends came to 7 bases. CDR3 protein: CAISAGLTDTQYF. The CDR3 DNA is TGTGCCATCAGTGCGGGACTCACAGATACGCAGTATTTT.

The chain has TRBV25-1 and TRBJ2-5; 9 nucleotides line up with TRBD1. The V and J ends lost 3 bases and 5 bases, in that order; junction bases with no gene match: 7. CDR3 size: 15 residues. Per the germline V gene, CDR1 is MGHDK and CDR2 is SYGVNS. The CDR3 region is CASSDYTGGRETQYF. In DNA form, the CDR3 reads TGTGCCAGCAGTGATTACACAGGGGGCCGGGAGACCCAGTACTTC.

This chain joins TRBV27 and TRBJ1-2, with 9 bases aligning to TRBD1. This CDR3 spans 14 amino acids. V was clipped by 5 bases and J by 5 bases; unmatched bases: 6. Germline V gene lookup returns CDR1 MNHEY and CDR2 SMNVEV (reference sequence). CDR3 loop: CASSAPGTGYGYTF. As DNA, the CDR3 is TGTGCCAGCAGTGCTCCCGGGACAGGGTATGGCTACACCTTC.

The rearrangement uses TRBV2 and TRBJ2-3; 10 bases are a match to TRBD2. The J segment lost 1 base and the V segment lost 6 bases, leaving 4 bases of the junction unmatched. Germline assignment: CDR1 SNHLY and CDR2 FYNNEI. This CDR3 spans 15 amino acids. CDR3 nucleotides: TGTGCCAGCAGCATAGCGGGGGGAGGCACAGATACGCAGTATTTT. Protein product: CASSIAGGGTDTQYF. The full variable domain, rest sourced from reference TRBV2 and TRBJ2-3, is EPEVTQTPSHQVTQMGQEVILRCVPISNHLYFYWYRQILGQKVEFLVSFYNNEISEKSEIFDDQFSVERPDGSNFTLKIRSTKLEDSAMYFCASSIAGGGTDTQYFGPGTRLTVL.

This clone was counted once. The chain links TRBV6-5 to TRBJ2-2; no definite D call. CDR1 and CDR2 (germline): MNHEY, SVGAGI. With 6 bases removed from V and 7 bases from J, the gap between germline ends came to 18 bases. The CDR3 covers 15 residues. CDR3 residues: CASRLQQQSVGELFF. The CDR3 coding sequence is TGTGCCAGCAGACTCCAACAGCAGTCGGTCGGGGAGCTGTTTTTT.

The CDR3 DNA reads as TGTGCCAGTAGTATAGGTAGAGTCTGGGCCAGCCCCACTGAAGCTTTCTTT. This encodes CASSIGRVWASPTEAFF. The J gene is TRBJ1-1, the V gene TRBV19, with D uncertain. Between the trimmed V and J ends, which lost 1 base and 4 bases, there was a span of 19 bases. The CDR3 sequence is 17 residues long. CDR1 is LNHDA and CDR2 is SQIVND in the germline V gene (reference sequence). The variable domain in full, with the rest retrieved from reference TRBV19 and TRBJ1-1, is DGGITQSPKYLFRKEGQNVTLSCEQNLNHDAMYWYRQDPGQGLRLIYYSQIVNDFQKGDIAEGYSVSREKKESFPLTVTSAQKNPTAFYLCASSIGRVWASPTEAFFGQGTRLTVV.

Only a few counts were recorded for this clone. The CDR3 sequence: CASSQALTGPYGYTF. In nucleotides, the CDR3 is TGTGCCAGCAGCCAAGCCCTGACAGGTCCTTATGGCTACACCTTC. The chain combines TRBV14 with TRBJ1-2, with a possible D match to TRBD1 (6 bases). Looked up from germline, CDR1 is SGHDN and CDR2 is FVKESK. Trimming left V 1 base short and J 5 bases short, with 14 bases between. The CDR3 consists of 15 residues.

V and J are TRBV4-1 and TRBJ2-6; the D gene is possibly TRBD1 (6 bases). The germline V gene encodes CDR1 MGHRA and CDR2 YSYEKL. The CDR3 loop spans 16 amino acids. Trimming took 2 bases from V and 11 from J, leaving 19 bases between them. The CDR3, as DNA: TGCGCCAGCAGCCAAATGAGGGGGAGTAGACTCCACGTCCTGACTTTC. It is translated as CASSQMRGSRLHVLTF.

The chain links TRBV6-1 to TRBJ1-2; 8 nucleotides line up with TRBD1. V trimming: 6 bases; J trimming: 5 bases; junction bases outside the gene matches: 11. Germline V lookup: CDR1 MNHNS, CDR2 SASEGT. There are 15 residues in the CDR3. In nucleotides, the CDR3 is TGTGCCAGCAGCCCGCGACAGGGGAAAGGGTATGGCTACACCTTC. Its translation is CASSPRQGKGYGYTF.